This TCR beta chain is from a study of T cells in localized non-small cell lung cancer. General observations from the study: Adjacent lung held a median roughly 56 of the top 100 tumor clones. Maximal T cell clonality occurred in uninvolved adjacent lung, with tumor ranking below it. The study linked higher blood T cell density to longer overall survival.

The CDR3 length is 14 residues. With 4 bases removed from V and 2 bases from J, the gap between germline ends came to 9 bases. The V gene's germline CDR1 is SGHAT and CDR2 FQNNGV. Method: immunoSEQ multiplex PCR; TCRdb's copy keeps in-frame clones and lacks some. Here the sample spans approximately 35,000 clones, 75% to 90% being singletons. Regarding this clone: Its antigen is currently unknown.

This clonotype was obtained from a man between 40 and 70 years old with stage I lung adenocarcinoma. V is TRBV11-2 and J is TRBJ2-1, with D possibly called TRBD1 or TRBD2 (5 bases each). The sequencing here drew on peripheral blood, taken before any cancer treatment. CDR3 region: CASSSEGTYNEQFF. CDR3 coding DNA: TGTGCCAGCAGCTCCGAGGGGACCTACAATGAGCAGTTCTTC.